The 23 T cell receptor beta chains below all came from one sample that was sequenced in a study of CD8+ T cells in alopecia areata. A few patients' sorted CD4+ cells yielded CD25+CD127- cells. Extraction and reverse transcription of RNA yielded cDNA as the sequencing template. Assay: immunoSEQ multiplex PCR; the TCRdb copy retains only in-frame clones and omits some. This table holds about 14,000 clones, roughly three fifths found once. Sequenced: CD4+ Tregs sorted from blood. Receptors were obtained from a human donor with alopecia areata.

This rearrangement joins TRBV4-1 to TRBJ1-3, with D perhaps TRBD1 (6 bases). The V end lost 4 bases, the J end lost 0 bases, and 13 bases lay between the germline ends. The CDR3 covers 16 residues. Germline values: CDR1 MGHRA, CDR2 YSYEKL. This chain's CDR3 is CASSPRGQTSGNTIYF. CDR3 nucleotide sequence: TGCGCCAGCAGCCCTAGAGGACAGACCTCTGGAAACACCATATATTTT.

The sample holds a few counts of this clone. The rearrangement joins TRBV9 to TRBJ2-6, with D perhaps matching TRBD1 (5 bases). Trimming left V 2 bases short and J 2 bases short, with 11 bases between. Germline lookup yields CDR1 SGDLS and CDR2 YYNGEE. The CDR3 extends over 16 amino acids. Written as DNA, the CDR3 is TGTGCCAGCAGCGTTTTTACCAGGGCTGGGGCCAACGTCCTGACTTTC. Its translation is CASSVFTRAGANVLTF. The entire variable domain, with the rest obtained from reference TRBV9 and TRBJ2-6, is as follows: DSGVTQTPKHLITATGQRVTLRCSPRSGDLSVYWYQQSLDQGLQFLIQYYNGEERAKGNILERFSAQQFPDLHSELNLSSLELGDSALYFCASSVFTRAGANVLTFGAGSRLTVL.

The V gene is TRBV18, the J gene TRBJ1-5; D uncertain. CDR1 and CDR2 (germline): KGHSH, LQKENI. V gave up 2 bases and J gave up 7 bases, with 12 bases separating them. This CDR3 spans 14 amino acids. CDR3 amino acids: CASSPRSGQQPQHF. In DNA form, the CDR3 reads TGTGCCAGCTCACCAAGGAGTGGGCAACAGCCCCAGCATTTT. Full variable domain (outside the CDR3, taken from reference TRBV18 and TRBJ1-5): NAGVMQNPRHLVRRRGQEARLRCSPMKGHSHVYWYRQLPEEGLKFMVYLQKENIIDESGMPKERFSAEFPKEGPSILRIQQVVRGDSAAYFCASSPRSGQQPQHFGDGTRLSIL.

This sequence joins TRBV6-1 and TRBJ2-1, with D possibly being TRBD1 (6 bases). V shed 3 bases and J shed 4 bases, with 13 bases lying between them. CDR1 is MNHNS, CDR2 SASEGT, per germline. CDR3 length equals 15 residues. The CDR3 here is CASSDAGAQYNEQFF. The DNA of the CDR3 is TGTGCCAGCAGTGACGCAGGGGCCCAATACAATGAGCAGTTCTTC.

The genes are TRBV18 and TRBJ2-4; 9 bases line up with TRBD2. The CDR3 has 16 residues. The J segment lost 3 bases and the V segment lost 0 bases, leaving 3 bases of the junction unmatched. Germline V CDR1 and CDR2: KGHSH, LQKENI. Here the CDR3 reads CASSPPSSGNKNIQYF. The CDR3 DNA sequence: TGTGCCAGCTCACCACCCTCTAGCGGGAACAAAAACATTCAGTACTTC.

This rearrangement joins TRBV4-1 to TRBJ2-1; possibly TRBD2 for D (6 bases). Trimming cost V 1 base and J 4 bases, with 14 bases left between them. This CDR3 has 16 amino acids. Per the germline V gene, CDR1 is MGHRA and CDR2 is YSYEKL. The CDR3: CASSQGRGTFYNEQFF. CDR3 nucleotides: TGCGCCAGCAGCCAAGGCCGTGGGACTTTTTACAATGAGCAGTTCTTC.

The CDR3 nucleotides read TGCGCCAGCTCCCTCCGGCCAAGCACAGATACGCAGTATTTT. It is translated as CASSLRPSTDTQYF. The rearrangement joins TRBV10-1 to TRBJ2-3; D remains ambiguous. V dropped 8 bases and J dropped 0 bases, with 12 bases sitting between them. This CDR3 contains 14 residues. Germline V gene lookup returns CDR1 WNHNN and CDR2 SYGVQD (reference sequence).

V usage is TRBV28 and J usage is TRBJ1-1; D ambiguous. Trimming shortened V by 9 bases and J by 1 base, and 3 bases separated the two germline ends. This CDR3 has 10 amino acids. CDR1 and CDR2 from the germline V gene are MDHEN and SYDVKM. The CDR3 here is CASKNTEAFF. In DNA, the CDR3 is TGTGCCAGTAAGAACACTGAAGCTTTCTTT.

The gene calls are TRBV7-3 and TRBJ1-4; the D gene is possibly TRBD1 (6 bases). Looked up from germline, CDR1 is SGHTA and CDR2 is FQGTGA. The germline V and J ends were trimmed by 5 bases and 3 bases, with 13 bases remaining between them. This CDR3 is 15 amino acids long. The chain's CDR3 is CASSPQGIANEKLFF. DNA for the CDR3: TGTGCCAGCAGCCCCCAGGGGATCGCTAATGAAAAACTGTTTTTT.

The CDR3 coding sequence is TGCGCCAGCAAGAAAGATGCAACTAATGAAAAACTGTTTTTT. Translation: CASKKDATNEKLFF. The V and J genes are TRBV5-1 and TRBJ1-4, with D uncertain. From germline, CDR1 is SGHRS and CDR2 YFSETQ. V was cut by 6 bases and J by 0 bases, with 9 bases left in between. The CDR3 runs to 14 residues.

V gene TRBV5-6 combines with J gene TRBJ2-3; 8 bases agree with TRBD2. The V segment lost 2 bases and the J segment 5 bases; nucleotides outside the gene matches: 4. Looked up from germline, CDR1 is SGHDT and CDR2 is YYEEEE. This CDR3 comprises 14 residues. The CDR3, as DNA: TGTGCCAGCAGCTTAGCGGGAGTGGGAGATACGCAGTATTTT. It encodes CASSLAGVGDTQYF.

The chain employs TRBV5-1 and TRBJ1-1; 9 nucleotides align to TRBD1. V was pared by 0 bases and J by 4 bases, with 4 bases of the junction left unmatched. Germline lookup yields CDR1 SGHRS and CDR2 YFSETQ. The CDR3 runs to 15 residues. The CDR3 is CASSLAGTGFTEAFF. The CDR3, as DNA: TGCGCCAGCAGCTTGGCCGGGACAGGGTTCACTGAAGCTTTCTTT.

The genes are TRBV6-1 and TRBJ2-2; D is unresolved. The germline V gene has CDR1 MNHNS and CDR2 SASEGT. V was clipped by 5 bases and J by 9 bases, with 7 bases between them. The CDR3 is 11 residues long. The chain's CDR3 is CASSPGRELFF. The DNA for the CDR3 is TGTGCCAGCAGTCCCGGAAGGGAGCTGTTTTTT.

The chain links TRBV7-9 to TRBJ2-4; D is ambiguous. Per the germline V gene, CDR1 is SEHNR and CDR2 is FQNEAQ (reference sequence). The V end was cut by 1 base, the J end by 8 bases, with 12 bases between. The length of the CDR3 is 14 residues. This CDR3 reads CASSLDLGLDIQYF. CDR3 in DNA: TGTGCCAGCAGCTTAGATCTGGGTTTGGACATTCAGTACTTC.

The chain links TRBV5-1 to TRBJ1-2, with 7 positions matching TRBD1. This CDR3 is 15 amino acids long. Germline loops: CDR1 SGHRS, CDR2 YFSETQ. The V and J ends lost 4 bases and 6 bases, in that order; junction bases with no gene match: 12. CDR3 region: CASSQQTGYIDGYTF. CDR3 nucleotide sequence: TGCGCCAGCAGCCAACAGACAGGGTACATAGATGGCTACACCTTC.

The rearrangement links TRBV11-2 to TRBJ2-1; 14 positions match TRBD2. Trimming took 6 bases from V and 4 from J; bases not matched to a gene: 5. The CDR3 has 16 residues. Germline loops: CDR1 SGHAT, CDR2 FQNNGV. CDR3 in amino acids: CASSGTSGSTYNEQFF. CDR3 nucleotides: TGTGCCAGCAGTGGGACTAGCGGGAGTACGTACAATGAGCAGTTCTTC.

In this sample, this clone turned up a few times. The chain recombines TRBV28 with TRBJ2-4, with 15 bases aligning to TRBD2. V shed 6 bases, J shed 13 bases, and the junction held 7 bases outside the gene matches. Germline V gene lookup returns CDR1 MDHEN and CDR2 SYDVKM. CDR3 length: 14 residues. Here the CDR3 reads CASRTPGLAGGQYF. The CDR3 region has the DNA TGTGCCAGCAGAACCCCGGGACTAGCGGGAGGACAGTACTTC. Complete variable domain (other parts from reference TRBV28 and TRBJ2-4): DVKVTQSSRYLVKRTGEKVFLECVQDMDHENMFWYRQDPGLGLRLIYFSYDVKMKEKGDIPEGYSVSREKKERFSLILESASTNQTSMYLCASRTPGLAGGQYFGAGTRLSVL.

The CDR3 sequence: CSVIRLAGVLVGEQFF. The CDR3 DNA follows: TGCAGCGTTATCAGACTAGCGGGAGTTTTGGTGGGTGAGCAGTTCTTC. V is TRBV29-1 and J is TRBJ2-1; the match to TRBD2 covers 12 bases. CDR1 SQVTM and CDR2 ANQGSEA come from the germline V gene. Losses at the gene ends were 5 bases for V and 9 bases for J; bases not matched to a gene: 14. The CDR3 extends over 16 amino acids.

This chain links TRBV18 with TRBJ1-1; a possible D gene is TRBD1 (5 bases). Trimming removed 7 bases at V and 0 bases at J, with 9 bases between. CDR1 is KGHSH and CDR2 is LQKENI in the germline V gene. CDR3 length: 13 residues. This CDR3 reads CASYQGVNTEAFF. CDR3 in DNA: TGTGCCAGCTACCAGGGCGTGAACACTGAAGCTTTCTTT.

The gene calls are TRBV25-1 and TRBJ1-1; the D gene is possibly TRBD1 (5 bases). The CDR3 runs to 16 residues. Trimming took 3 bases from V and 3 from J, leaving 17 bases between them. Per germline, CDR1 MGHDK and CDR2 SYGVNS. The CDR3 region has the DNA TGTGCCAGCAGTGAGATTTGGTCGGGGGGTTACACTGAAGCTTTCTTT. Translated: CASSEIWSGGYTEAFF.

Relative to its sample, this clone is medium-sized (0.01 to 0.1%). J is TRBJ1-5 and V is TRBV6-6; TRBD1 aligns across 9 bases. With 0 bases clipped from V and 1 base from J, the junction kept 1 base outside the gene matches. This CDR3 is 16 amino acids long. Per germline, CDR1 MNHNY and CDR2 SVGAGI (reference sequence). This chain's CDR3 is CASSYSGTGSNQPQHF. CDR3 DNA: TGTGCCAGCAGTTACTCCGGGACAGGGAGCAATCAGCCCCAGCATTTT.

This clone turned up a few times. The chain recombines TRBV7-9 with TRBJ2-5, with 13 bases matching TRBD2. V dropped 5 bases and J dropped 2; count of bases not matched to a gene: 5. CDR1 is SEHNR, CDR2 FQNEAQ, per germline (reference sequence). CDR3 length equals 16 residues. The CDR3: CASSRGLAGQQETQYF. The DNA of the CDR3 is TGTGCCAGCAGCCGGGGACTAGCGGGACAGCAAGAGACCCAGTACTTC.

The gene calls are TRBV6-5 and TRBJ1-1, with D hard to call. The CDR3 consists of 13 residues. Trimming shortened V by 2 bases and J by 1 base, and 5 bases separated the two germline ends. Germline V gives CDR1 MNHEY, CDR2 SVGAGI. The CDR3 sequence: CASSYGSNTEAFF. DNA of the CDR3: TGTGCCAGCAGTTACGGATCGAACACTGAAGCTTTCTTT.